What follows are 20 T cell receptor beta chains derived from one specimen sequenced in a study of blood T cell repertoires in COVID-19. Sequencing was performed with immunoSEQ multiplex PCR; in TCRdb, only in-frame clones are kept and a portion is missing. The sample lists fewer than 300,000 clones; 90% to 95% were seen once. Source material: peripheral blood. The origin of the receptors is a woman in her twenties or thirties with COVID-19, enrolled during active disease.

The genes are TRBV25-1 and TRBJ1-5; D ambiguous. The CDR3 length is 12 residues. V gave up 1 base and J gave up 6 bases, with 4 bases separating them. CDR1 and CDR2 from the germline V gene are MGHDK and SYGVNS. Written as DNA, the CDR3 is TGTGCCAGCAGTGAATTCGGTCAGCCCCAGCATTTT. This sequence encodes CASSEFGQPQHF.

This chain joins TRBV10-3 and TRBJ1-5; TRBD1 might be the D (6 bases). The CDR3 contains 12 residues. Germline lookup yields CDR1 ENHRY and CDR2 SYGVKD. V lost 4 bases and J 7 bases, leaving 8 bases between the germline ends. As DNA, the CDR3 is TGTGCCATCAGTGGAGGACAGCAGCCCCAGCATTTT. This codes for CAISGGQQPQHF.

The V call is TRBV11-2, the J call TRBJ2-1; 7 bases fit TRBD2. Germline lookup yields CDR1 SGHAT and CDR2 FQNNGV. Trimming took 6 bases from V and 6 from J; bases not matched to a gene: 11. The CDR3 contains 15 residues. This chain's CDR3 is CASRNLRREGNEQFF. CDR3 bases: TGTGCCAGCAGAAACCTCCGGAGGGAGGGCAATGAGCAGTTCTTC.

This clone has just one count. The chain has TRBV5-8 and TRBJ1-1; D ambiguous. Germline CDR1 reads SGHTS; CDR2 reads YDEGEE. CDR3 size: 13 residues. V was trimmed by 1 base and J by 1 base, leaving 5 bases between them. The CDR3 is CASSLIANTEAFF. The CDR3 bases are TGTGCCAGCAGCTTGATAGCGAACACTGAAGCTTTCTTT.

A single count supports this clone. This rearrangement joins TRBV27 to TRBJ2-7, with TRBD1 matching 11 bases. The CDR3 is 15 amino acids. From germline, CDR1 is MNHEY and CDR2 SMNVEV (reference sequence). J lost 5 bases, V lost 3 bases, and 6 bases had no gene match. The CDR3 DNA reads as TGTGCCAGCAGTTTTAGCGGGACAGGGGGTGACGAGCAGTACTTC. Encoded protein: CASSFSGTGGDEQYF.

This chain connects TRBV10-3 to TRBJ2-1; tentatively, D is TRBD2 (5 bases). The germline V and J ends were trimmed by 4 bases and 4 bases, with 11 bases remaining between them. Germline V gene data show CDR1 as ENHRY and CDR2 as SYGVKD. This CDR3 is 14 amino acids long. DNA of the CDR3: TGTGCCATCAGTGGGGAGAGAGGTTACAATGAGCAGTTCTTC. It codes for CAISGERGYNEQFF.

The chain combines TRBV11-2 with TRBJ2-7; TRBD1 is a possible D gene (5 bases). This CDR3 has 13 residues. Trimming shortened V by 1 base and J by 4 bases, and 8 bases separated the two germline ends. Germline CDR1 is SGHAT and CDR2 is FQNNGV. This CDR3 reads CASSLVRQYEQYF. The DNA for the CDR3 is TGTGCCAGCAGCTTAGTAAGACAGTACGAGCAGTACTTC.

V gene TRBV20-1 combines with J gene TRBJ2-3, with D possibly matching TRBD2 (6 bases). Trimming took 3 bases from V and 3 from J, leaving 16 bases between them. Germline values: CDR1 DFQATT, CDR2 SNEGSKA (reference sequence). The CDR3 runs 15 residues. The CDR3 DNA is TGCAGTGCTAGTGGTACCGGGGGTTTAACAGATACGCAGTATTTT. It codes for CSASGTGGLTDTQYF.

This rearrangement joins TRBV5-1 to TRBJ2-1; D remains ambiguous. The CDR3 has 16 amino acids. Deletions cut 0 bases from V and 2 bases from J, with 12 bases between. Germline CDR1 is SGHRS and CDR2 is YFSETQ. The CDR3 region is CASSLDPYLAYNEQFF. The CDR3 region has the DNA TGCGCCAGCAGCTTGGATCCCTACCTAGCCTACAATGAGCAGTTCTTC.

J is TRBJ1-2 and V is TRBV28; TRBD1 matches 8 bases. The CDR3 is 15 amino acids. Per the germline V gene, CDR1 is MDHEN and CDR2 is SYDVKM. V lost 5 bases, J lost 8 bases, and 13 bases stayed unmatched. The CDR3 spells CASSRLERTGMGYTF. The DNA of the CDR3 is TGTGCCAGCAGTCGCCTAGAAAGGACAGGGATGGGCTACACCTTC.

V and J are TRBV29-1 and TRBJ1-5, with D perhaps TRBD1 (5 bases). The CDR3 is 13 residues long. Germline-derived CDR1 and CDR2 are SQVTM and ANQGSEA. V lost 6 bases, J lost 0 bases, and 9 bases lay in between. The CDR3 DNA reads TGCAGCGTCGGCGACAGTAGCAATCAGCCCCAGCATTTT. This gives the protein CSVGDSSNQPQHF.

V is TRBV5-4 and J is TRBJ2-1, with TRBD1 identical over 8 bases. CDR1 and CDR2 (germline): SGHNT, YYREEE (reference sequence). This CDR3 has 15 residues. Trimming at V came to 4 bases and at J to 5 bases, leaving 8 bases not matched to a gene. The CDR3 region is CASSPDRGIHNEQFF. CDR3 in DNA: TGTGCCAGCAGCCCTGACAGGGGCATACACAATGAGCAGTTCTTC.

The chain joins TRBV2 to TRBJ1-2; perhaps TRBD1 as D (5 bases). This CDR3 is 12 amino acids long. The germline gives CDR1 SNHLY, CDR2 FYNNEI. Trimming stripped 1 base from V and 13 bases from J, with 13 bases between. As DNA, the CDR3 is TGTGCCAGCAGTGAAGGTCAGGGCGTAGGCACCTTC. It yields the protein CASSEGQGVGTF.

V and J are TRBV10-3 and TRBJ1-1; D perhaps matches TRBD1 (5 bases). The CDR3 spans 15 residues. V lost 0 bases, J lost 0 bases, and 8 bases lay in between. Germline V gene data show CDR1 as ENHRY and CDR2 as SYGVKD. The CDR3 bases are TGTGCCATCAGTGAGTCTGGGGCAGTGAACACTGAAGCTTTCTTT. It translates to CAISESGAVNTEAFF.

The CDR3 coding sequence is TGTGCCATCAAAGGGGGCGCGGACACCGGGGAGCTGTTTTTT. Encoded protein: CAIKGGADTGELFF. This chain links TRBV10-3 with TRBJ2-2, with 7 bases matching TRBD1. Germline CDR1 and CDR2: ENHRY and SYGVKD. V lost 7 bases, J lost 3 bases, and 5 bases stayed unmatched. This CDR3 has 14 amino acids.

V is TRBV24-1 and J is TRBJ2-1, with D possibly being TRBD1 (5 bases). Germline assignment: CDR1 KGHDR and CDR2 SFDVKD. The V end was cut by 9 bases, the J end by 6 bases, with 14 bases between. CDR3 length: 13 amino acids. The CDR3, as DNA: TGTGCCACCCAAAGGACGGACACCAATGAGCAGTTCTTC. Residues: CATQRTDTNEQFF.

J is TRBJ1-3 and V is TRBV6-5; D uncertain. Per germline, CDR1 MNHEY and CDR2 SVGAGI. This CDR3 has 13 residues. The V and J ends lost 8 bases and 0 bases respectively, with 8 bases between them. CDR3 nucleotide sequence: TGTGCCAGCGTCGCGAGCTCTGGAAACACCATATATTTT. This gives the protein CASVASSGNTIYF.

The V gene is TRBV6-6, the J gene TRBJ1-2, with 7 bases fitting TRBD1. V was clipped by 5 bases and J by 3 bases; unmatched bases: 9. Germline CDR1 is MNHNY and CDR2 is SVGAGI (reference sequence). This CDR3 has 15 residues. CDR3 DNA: TGTGCCAGCAGTAACAGGGGTAGGACCCACTATGGCTACACCTTC. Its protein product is CASSNRGRTHYGYTF.

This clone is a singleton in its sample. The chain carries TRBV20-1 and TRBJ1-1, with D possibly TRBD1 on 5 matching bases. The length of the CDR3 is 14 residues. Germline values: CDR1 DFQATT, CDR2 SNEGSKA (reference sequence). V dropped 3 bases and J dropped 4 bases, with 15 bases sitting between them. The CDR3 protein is CSASWGMGGTEAFF. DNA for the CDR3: TGCAGTGCTAGTTGGGGAATGGGGGGCACTGAAGCTTTCTTT.

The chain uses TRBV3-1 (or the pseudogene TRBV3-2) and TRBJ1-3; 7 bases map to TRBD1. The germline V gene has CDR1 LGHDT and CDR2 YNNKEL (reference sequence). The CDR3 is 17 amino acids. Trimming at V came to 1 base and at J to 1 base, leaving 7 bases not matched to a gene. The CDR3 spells CASSQVRTGYSGNTIYF. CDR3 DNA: TGTGCCAGCAGCCAAGTTAGGACAGGATATTCTGGAAACACCATATATTTT.